One sample yielded the 30 T cell receptor beta chains listed below, sequenced in a study of T cell repertoires in cytomegalovirus infection. TCRdb recomputed calls from the reads with MiXCR, one row per CDR3 protein. Counted here are nearly 550,000 distinct CDR3 sequences, 16% occurring once; the ten biggest clones make up roughly a quarter. Sequencing input: CD8+ T cells from PBMCs. The receptors were gathered from a human donor in good health (CMV status not recorded). Some clones in this sample may be carry-over from other donors' samples.

The chain combines TRBV3-1 with TRBJ2-7; D call uncertain. Trimming cost V 3 bases and J 0 bases, with 18 bases left between them. There are 17 residues in the CDR3. Germline V lookup: CDR1 LGHDT, CDR2 YNNKEL (reference sequence). CDR3 sequence reads: CASSQGPFQESSYEQYF. Written as DNA, the CDR3 is TGTGCCAGCAGCCAGGGCCCGTTTCAGGAGAGCTCCTACGAGCAGTACTTC.

This clonotype was counted ten times or more. The rearrangement joins TRBV19 to TRBJ2-1, with D tentatively TRBD2 (5 bases). The germline V and J ends were trimmed by 7 bases and 2 bases, with 15 bases remaining between them. Germline CDR1 LNHDA, CDR2 SQIVND (reference sequence). The CDR3 is 15 amino acids. CDR3 protein: CASTPLPGTYNEQFF. CDR3 nucleotides: TGTGCCAGTACCCCATTGCCGGGAACCTACAATGAGCAGTTCTTC. Full variable domain (rest looked up from reference TRBV19 and TRBJ2-1): DGGITQSPKYLFRKEGQNVTLSCEQNLNHDAMYWYRQDPGQGLRLIYYSQIVNDFQKGDIAEGYSVSREKKESFPLTVTSAQKNPTAFYLCASTPLPGTYNEQFFGPGTRLTVL.

This clonotype was seen a few times. The V call is TRBV7-9, the J call TRBJ2-3, with TRBD2 matching over 9 bases. This CDR3 is built from 15 residues. V lost 5 bases to trimming and J lost 1 base; unmatched junction nucleotides: 4. Germline V gene lookup returns CDR1 SEHNR and CDR2 FQNEAQ (reference sequence). CDR3 DNA: TGTGCCAGCAGCGAGCGGGAGGATGGCACAGATACGCAGTATTTT. It yields the protein CASSEREDGTDTQYF.

This clonotype was picked up many times. The chain couples TRBV15 to TRBJ2-7; 9 bases map to TRBD1. The CDR3 length is 15 residues. Germline V lookup: CDR1 LNHNV, CDR2 YYDKDF (reference sequence). With V trimmed by 4 bases and J by 3 bases, 7 bases remained unmatched. CDR3 amino acids: CATSKQGAFVYEQYF. CDR3 nucleotide sequence: TGTGCCACCAGCAAACAGGGGGCTTTCGTCTACGAGCAGTACTTC.

This clonotype has just a few counts. The rearrangement uses TRBV20-1 and TRBJ1-2; possible D gene TRBD1, 5 bases. This CDR3 spans 15 amino acids. The germline V gene has CDR1 DFQATT and CDR2 SNEGSKA (reference sequence). V was cut by 5 bases and J by 0 bases, with 16 bases left in between. CDR3 sequence reads: CSAESGFLANYGYTF. CDR3 in DNA: TGCAGTGCTGAGTCAGGGTTTCTAGCTAACTATGGCTACACCTTC.

The gene calls are TRBV5-1 and TRBJ1-5, with TRBD1 matching over 8 bases. Germline assignment: CDR1 SGHRS and CDR2 YFSETQ. The J segment lost 3 bases and the V segment lost 5 bases, leaving 13 bases of the junction unmatched. CDR3 length equals 17 residues. In DNA, the CDR3 is TGCGCCAGCAGATTTGACAGGGGAGGGGGAAACAATCAGCCCCAGCATTTT. It specifies CASRFDRGGGNNQPQHF.

In this sample, this clonotype turned up many times. The V and J genes are TRBV7-2 and TRBJ1-1, with D perhaps matching TRBD1 (5 bases). CDR1 is SGHTA, CDR2 FQGNSA, per germline. This CDR3 has 14 amino acids. Trimming removed 8 bases from V and 4 bases from J, with 17 bases in between. CDR3 residues: CASGRGRGVTEAFF. Here the CDR3 DNA reads TGTGCCAGCGGTCGGGGGAGGGGAGTCACTGAAGCTTTCTTT.

In its sample, this clonotype was seen many times. The V gene is TRBV2, the J gene TRBJ2-3; D is unresolved. The V gene lost 6 bases and the J gene lost 3 bases, with 1 base spanning the gap. The CDR3 contains 10 residues. From germline, CDR1 is SNHLY and CDR2 FYNNEI. The DNA for the CDR3 is TGTGCCAGCAGAACAGATACGCAGTATTTT. Translation gives CASRTDTQYF.

This clonotype was seen at least ten times. This chain connects TRBV6-5 to TRBJ2-1, with 10 bases that match TRBD2. The CDR3 spans 15 residues. Per the germline V gene, CDR1 is MNHEY and CDR2 is SVGAGI. Trimming removed 0 bases from V and 5 bases from J; junction bases left unmatched: 1. The CDR3 spells CASSYSAGGHNEQFF. Written as DNA, the CDR3 is TGTGCCAGCAGTTACTCAGCGGGAGGGCACAATGAGCAGTTCTTC.

The sample holds many counts of this clonotype. The chain has TRBV10-1 and TRBJ2-3; D is possibly TRBD1 (5 bases). CDR3 length: 15 amino acids. The V and J ends lost 0 bases and 4 bases respectively, with 11 bases between them. Germline CDR1 is WNHNN and CDR2 is SYGVQD (reference sequence). The CDR3 loop is CASSESGRPADTQYF. CDR3 DNA sequence: TGCGCCAGCAGTGAGTCGGGGCGGCCTGCAGATACGCAGTATTTT.

This clonotype was detected ten times or more. The V gene is TRBV10-3, the J gene TRBJ1-1; no reliable D call. Trimming removed 4 bases from V and 0 bases from J, with 15 bases in between. CDR1 is ENHRY, CDR2 SYGVKD, per germline. CDR3 length: 16 residues. CDR3 in amino acids: CAISGTDSRLNTEAFF. The CDR3 DNA reads TGTGCCATCAGTGGGACGGATTCCCGCTTGAACACTGAAGCTTTCTTT.

Concerning this clonotype itself: Here the CDR3 omits its conserved ending phenylalanine or tryptophan, so a read error is the likely source. The chain uses TRBV7-4 and TRBJ2-5, with D hard to call. Germline CDR1 and CDR2: SGHVT and SQSDAQ. V lost 3 bases, J lost 4 bases, and 3 bases lay in between. This CDR3 has 11 amino acids. The DNA for the CDR3 is TGTGCCAGCAGCTTTGGAGAGACCCAGTACCTC. Translating gives CASSFGETQYL.

This clonotype was detected many times. This chain links TRBV19 with TRBJ1-1; D not certain. The CDR3 has 13 amino acids. Trimming took 9 bases from V and 1 from J, leaving 12 bases between them. Germline-derived CDR1 and CDR2 are LNHDA and SQIVND (reference sequence). The CDR3 reads CASSIGANTEAFF. CDR3 DNA sequence: TGTGCCAGCAGCATCGGCGCGAACACTGAAGCTTTCTTT.

In this sample, this clonotype turned up a few times. This chain joins TRBV19 and TRBJ2-2; D unresolved. Germline V gene data show CDR1 as LNHDA and CDR2 as SQIVND (reference sequence). V was trimmed by 7 bases and J by 6 bases, leaving 15 bases between them. This CDR3 has 14 amino acids. CDR3 bases: TGTGCCAGTAATTCCTTACCCGGTTCCGGGGAGCTGTTTTTT. This codes for CASNSLPGSGELFF. Based on the CDR3 plus reference TRBV19 and TRBJ2-2, the full variable domain is DGGITQSPKYLFRKEGQNVTLSCEQNLNHDAMYWYRQDPGQGLRLIYYSQIVNDFQKGDIAEGYSVSREKKESFPLTVTSAQKNPTAFYLCASNSLPGSGELFFGEGSRLTVL.

The genes are TRBV2 and TRBJ2-7; TRBD2 matches at 14 bases. The trim removed 10 bases at V and 4 bases at J, leaving 6 bases unmatched. CDR1 SNHLY and CDR2 FYNNEI come from the germline V gene. The CDR3 totals 14 residues. Here the CDR3 DNA reads TGTGCCACCAGAGGGACTAGCGGGAGATACGAGCAGTACTTC. Translation gives CATRGTSGRYEQYF.

The table lists this clonotype with many counts. CDR3 DNA sequence: TGTGCCAGCAGCTCGACTAGCGGGGGCTACGAGCAGTACTTC. It specifies CASSSTSGGYEQYF. This sequence joins TRBV7-6 and TRBJ2-7; TRBD2 matches 12 bases. This CDR3 has 14 residues. Per the germline V gene, CDR1 is SGHVS and CDR2 is FNYEAQ. Trimming removed 4 bases from V and 3 bases from J; junction bases left unmatched: 1. Based on the CDR3 plus reference TRBV7-6 and TRBJ2-7, the full variable domain is GAGVSQSPRYKVTKRGQDVALRCDPISGHVSLYWYRQALGQGPEFLTYFNYEAQQDKSGLPNDRFSAERPEGSISTLTIQRTEQRDSAMYRCASSSTSGGYEQYFGPGTRLTVT.

This chain uses TRBV5-1 with TRBJ2-7; D unclear. There are 15 residues in the CDR3. Per the germline V gene, CDR1 is SGHRS and CDR2 is YFSETQ. The ends were cut back, 0 bases at V and 5 bases at J, with 15 bases in the middle. As DNA, the CDR3 is TGCGCCAGCAGCTTGGATGGGGTGGCGTACGACGAGCAGTACTTC. It specifies CASSLDGVAYDEQYF.

The sample holds many counts of this clonotype. This rearrangement joins TRBV15 to TRBJ2-7, with a weak D call TRBD2 (5 bases). The CDR3 is 16 residues long. Trimming shortened V by 5 bases and J by 2 bases, and 19 bases separated the two germline ends. CDR1 is LNHNV and CDR2 is YYDKDF in the germline V gene (reference sequence). The CDR3 is CATSGNGGPRPYEQYF. CDR3 nucleotide sequence: TGTGCCACCAGCGGCAATGGCGGGCCCCGACCCTACGAGCAGTACTTC.

The rearrangement uses TRBV5-1 and TRBJ1-1, with unresolved D. Germline CDR1 reads SGHRS; CDR2 reads YFSETQ. This CDR3 region has 14 residues. The V gene lost 0 bases and the J gene lost 4 bases, with 10 bases spanning the gap. The CDR3 loop is CASSLAGLGTEAFF. The CDR3 DNA reads TGCGCCAGCAGCTTGGCCGGCTTAGGCACTGAAGCTTTCTTT.

The CDR3 DNA is TGCAGTGCTAGACTTAGACGGTCCTACGAGCAGTACTTC. Its translation: CSARLRRSYEQYF. This rearrangement joins TRBV20-1 to TRBJ2-7; D gene uncertain. Germline CDR1 and CDR2: DFQATT and SNEGSKA (reference sequence). The CDR3 consists of 13 residues. V lost 2 bases, J lost 1 base, and 9 bases lay in between.

J is TRBJ1-5 and V is TRBV19; D gene uncertain. CDR1 is LNHDA and CDR2 is SQIVND in the germline V gene (reference sequence). The CDR3 runs to 14 residues. V was shortened by 7 bases and J by 0 bases, with 10 bases between the two germline ends. The CDR3 DNA is TGTGCCAGTACGGACCGGTATAGCAATCAGCCCCAGCATTTT. Residues: CASTDRYSNQPQHF.

Many counts were recorded for this clonotype. This chain uses TRBV11-2 with TRBJ2-7, with no clear D. This CDR3 region has 15 residues. Germline CDR1 reads SGHAT; CDR2 reads FQNNGV. Trimming took off 0 bases at V and 4 bases at J, with 13 bases between the two ends. The CDR3 is CASSLEVLGAYEQYF. The CDR3 coding sequence is TGTGCCAGCAGCTTAGAGGTGCTAGGAGCGTACGAGCAGTACTTC.

The genes are TRBV9 and TRBJ2-2; weak D call: TRBD2 (5 bases). Germline V CDR1 and CDR2: SGDLS, YYNGEE. V lost 0 bases and J lost 8, with 5 bases in between. This CDR3 spans 12 amino acids. The CDR3 coding sequence is TGTGCCAGCAGCGTAGGGAGGGGGGAGCTGTTTTTT. Amino acid sequence: CASSVGRGELFF.

This clonotype was found many times. This chain links TRBV27 with TRBJ1-5, with D unclear. Germline V gene sequence: CDR1 MNHEY, CDR2 SMNVEV (reference sequence). The CDR3 has 14 residues. Trimming took 2 bases from V and 6 from J, leaving 11 bases between them. In DNA form, the CDR3 reads TGTGCCAGCAGTTTAACGAGTTCGGGTCAGCCCCAGCATTTT. It specifies CASSLTSSGQPQHF.

This clonotype was detected many times. V and J are TRBV27 and TRBJ2-1; perhaps TRBD2 as D (5 bases). V was cut by 5 bases and J by 5 bases, with 19 bases left in between. Germline V gives CDR1 MNHEY, CDR2 SMNVEV (reference sequence). The CDR3 contains 16 residues. DNA for the CDR3: TGTGCCAGCAGTCCGGAGGCTCTGGGAGTTGACAATGAGCAGTTCTTC. It codes for CASSPEALGVDNEQFF.

This clonotype was found many times. The gene calls are TRBV4-1 and TRBJ2-3; D remains unclear. The CDR3 is 15 residues long. Trimming removed 1 base at V and 1 base at J, with 9 bases between. The germline CDR1 and CDR2 sequences are MGHRA and YSYEKL. The CDR3 region has the DNA TGCGCCAGCAGCCAAGCTCAGTGGGGCACAGATACGCAGTATTTT. This encodes CASSQAQWGTDTQYF.

This clonotype occurred many times. The rearrangement links TRBV7-3 to TRBJ2-7; 8 nucleotides line up with TRBD1. This CDR3 region has 13 residues. Trimming cost V 1 base and J 6 bases; bases outside gene matches: 2. Looked up from germline, CDR1 is SGHTA and CDR2 is FQGTGA. The CDR3 DNA sequence: TGTGCCAGCAGCTTAAAGGGACAGGTCGAGCAGTACTTC. It yields the protein CASSLKGQVEQYF.

This clonotype was detected ten times or more. The chain recombines TRBV7-8 with TRBJ2-7; maybe TRBD1 (6 bases). Trimming removed 0 bases at V and 0 bases at J, with 9 bases between. This CDR3 region has 15 residues. CDR1 is SGHVS, CDR2 FQNEAQ, per germline. CDR3 in DNA: TGTGCCAGCAGCTTAGCACAGGGCATCTCCTACGAGCAGTACTTC. Its translation is CASSLAQGISYEQYF.

This clonotype was counted at least ten times. The V gene is TRBV11-2, the J gene TRBJ1-4; D ambiguous. CDR3 length: 15 residues. Looked up from germline, CDR1 is SGHAT and CDR2 is FQNNGV. V was cut by 6 bases and J by 6 bases, with 17 bases left in between. CDR3 region: CASSSSDEFYEKLFF. DNA for the CDR3: TGTGCCAGCAGTTCCTCGGATGAATTCTATGAAAAACTGTTTTTT.

This clonotype showed up just a few times. The chain uses TRBV29-1 and TRBJ2-1; 11 bases are shared with TRBD1. V gave up 4 bases and J gave up 3 bases; unmatched junction bases: 8. The V gene's germline CDR1 is SQVTM and CDR2 ANQGSEA. The length of the CDR3 is 16 residues. CDR3 loop: CSVVGTGGLLYNEQFF. The CDR3 nucleotides are TGCAGCGTTGTAGGGACAGGGGGTTTACTCTACAATGAGCAGTTCTTC.